The sequence of this T cell receptor (beta chain) was determined in a study of cytomegalovirus exposure and HLA in healthy donors. On the study more broadly: Clustering assigned 81% of the roughly 400 genotyped donors to the Caucasian-associated ancestry cluster.

Germline trimming cut 7 bases from V and 6 bases from J; bases unmatched to any gene: 13. CDR3 size: 15 residues. In germline, CDR1 is MDHEN, CDR2 SYDVKM. Concerning this clone itself: Its antigen is not identified.

The study's findings and limits: Rarity marked most TCR sequences, yet some public TCRs occurred in many donors. Some TCR beta chains (164 of them) were listed as cytomegalovirus-associated.

With 60 Vbeta and 13 Jbeta primers, the PCR was carried out. Using immunoSEQ multiplex PCR, the repertoire was profiled, and TCRdb retains in-frame clones only, with some absent. The sample lists almost 200,000 clones, about 80% occurring once. This receptor was identified in a young man in good health and CMV-seronegative. Sequencing was done on a sample of PBMCs. This chain uses TRBV28 with TRBJ1-2; 8 nucleotides match TRBD1. The CDR3 bases are TGTGCCAGCAAGGGGGCTGCAGGGGGCGCCGATGGCTACACCTTC. Translated, it gives CASKGAAGGADGYTF.